Sequencing of this TCR beta chain was carried out in a study of Tregs in tolerant kidney transplant recipients. Recipients received nonmyeloablative bone marrow transplants from related graft donors, with transient mixed chimerism. Unstimulated Tregs (CD4+CD25+CD127-) and CD4+CD25- non-Tregs were sorted from PBMCs. Some clones are missing from TCRdb's copy, which holds only in-frame ones; the method was immunoSEQ multiplex PCR. The repertoire holds 100,000 or so clones, with approximately 94% as singletons. This CDR3 contains 14 residues. Germline V lookup: CDR1 SGHVS, CDR2 FNYEAQ. V shed 2 bases and J shed 1 base, with 8 bases lying between them. Details on this clone: Its specificity is not known.

General observations from the study: Antigen-driven expansion was suggested because donor-specific Tregs expanded more than all Tregs in tolerant patients.

This specimen consisted of CD4+ T cells from blood (PBMCs), obtained 12 months after the transplant. The sequence was collected from a human patient who received a combined kidney and bone marrow transplant. Some T cells may trace back to the graft donor. V gene TRBV7-6 combines with J gene TRBJ1-1; D remains ambiguous. The CDR3 loop reads CASSLHGRNTEAFF. In nucleotides, the CDR3 is TGTGCCAGCAGCTTACACGGGAGGAACACTGAAGCTTTCTTT. Complete variable domain (other parts from reference TRBV7-6 and TRBJ1-1): GAGVSQSPRYKVTKRGQDVALRCDPISGHVSLYWYRQALGQGPEFLTYFNYEAQQDKSGLPNDRFSAERPEGSISTLTIQRTEQRDSAMYRCASSLHGRNTEAFFGQGTRLTVV.